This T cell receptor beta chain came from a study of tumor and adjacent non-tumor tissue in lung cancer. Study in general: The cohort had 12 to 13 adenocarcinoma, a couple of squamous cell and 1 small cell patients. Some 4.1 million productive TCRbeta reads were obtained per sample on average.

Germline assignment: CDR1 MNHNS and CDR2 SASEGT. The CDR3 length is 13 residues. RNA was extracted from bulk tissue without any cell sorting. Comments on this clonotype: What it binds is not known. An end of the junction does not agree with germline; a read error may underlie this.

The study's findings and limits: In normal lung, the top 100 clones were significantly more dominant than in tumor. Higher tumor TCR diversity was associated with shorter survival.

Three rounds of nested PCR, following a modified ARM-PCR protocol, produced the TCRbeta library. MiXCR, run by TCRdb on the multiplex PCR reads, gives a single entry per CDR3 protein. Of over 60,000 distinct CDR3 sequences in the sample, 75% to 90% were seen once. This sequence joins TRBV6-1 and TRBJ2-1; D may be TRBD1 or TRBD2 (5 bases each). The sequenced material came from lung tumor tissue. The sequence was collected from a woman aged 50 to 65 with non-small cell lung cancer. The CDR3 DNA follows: TGTGCCACGAAGGGGAGCTCCTACAATGAACAGTTCTTC. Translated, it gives CATKGSSYNEQFF.